This entry lists 15 T cell receptor beta chains sequenced from one sample in a study of T-cell memory formation after mild COVID-19 (dated by TCRdb to 2020 to 2022). The library was obtained by 5' RACE. TCRdb lists the instrument as Illumina NovaSeq 6000. TCRdb reworked the public reads: Q25 trimming with fastp, MiXCR clone assembly, productive beta chains retained. CDR3 protein duplicates are merged, each entry listing the most common genes and DNA. Present in this sample are nearly 350,000 distinct CDR3 sequences, around 13% of which were seen just once. The ten largest clones take up around 21% of the sample. Sequenced sample: PBMCs or a T cell subset sorted from them (not recorded which). The receptors derive from a young man who had mild COVID-19 (a few samples of this study predate the infection). The sample titles of this study are shuffled in the database, so cell type and time point are left out; the donor was told from shared clones.

This clonotype has just a few counts. The rearrangement joins TRBV6-1 to TRBJ2-1; D uncertain. CDR1 MNHNS and CDR2 SASEGT come from the germline V gene. V was pared by 2 bases and J by 2 bases, with 10 bases between. The CDR3 sequence is 15 residues long. The CDR3 loop is CASSESWSTYNEQFF. In nucleotides, the CDR3 is TGTGCCAGCAGTGAAAGTTGGTCCACCTACAATGAGCAGTTCTTC.

V and J are TRBV29-1 and TRBJ2-2; 12 bases fit TRBD2. CDR1 is SQVTM and CDR2 is ANQGSEA in the germline V gene. V gave up 7 bases and J gave up 3 bases; unmatched junction bases: 3. The CDR3 contains 14 residues. The CDR3 DNA is TGCAGCGCCCGGACTAGCGGGGACACCGGGGAGCTGTTTTTT. This codes for CSARTSGDTGELFF.

In this sample, this clonotype turned up a few times. The J gene is TRBJ1-5, the V gene TRBV7-8; weak D call: TRBD1 (6 bases). Germline loops: CDR1 SGHVS, CDR2 FQNEAQ. This CDR3 is built from 14 residues. V was trimmed by 3 bases and J by 7 bases, leaving 13 bases between them. CDR3 amino acids: CASSFGGRAQPQHF. In nucleotides, the CDR3 is TGTGCCAGCAGCTTTGGGGGGCGAGCCCAGCCCCAGCATTTT.

The chain is built from TRBV23-1 and TRBJ2-2; D call uncertain. TRBV23-1 is filed as an ORF, its function uncertain. Between the trimmed V and J ends, which lost 5 bases and 1 base, there was a span of 11 bases. The CDR3 has 15 residues. CDR3 in DNA: TGCGCCAGCAGTAATAGACGGAGGAACACCGGGGAGCTGTTTTTT. Its protein is CASSNRRRNTGELFF.

The CDR3 DNA sequence: TGCGCCAGCAGCTTGGCCGAGTATTCTACTGAAGCTTTCTTT. Protein sequence: CASSLAEYSTEAFF. This chain links TRBV5-1 with TRBJ1-1; D remains unclear. The V gene lost 0 bases and the J gene lost 5 bases, with 11 bases spanning the gap. Looked up from germline, CDR1 is SGHRS and CDR2 is YFSETQ. CDR3 length: 14 residues.

This chain connects TRBV5-1 to TRBJ1-1; 7 bases align to TRBD1. V shed 0 bases, J shed 5 bases, and the junction held 1 base outside the gene matches. The CDR3 is 13 amino acids. Germline V gene lookup returns CDR1 SGHRS and CDR2 YFSETQ. The chain's CDR3 is CASSLAGQTEAFF. CDR3 DNA sequence: TGCGCCAGCAGCTTGGCGGGACAGACTGAAGCTTTCTTT. The entire variable domain, with the rest obtained from reference TRBV5-1 and TRBJ1-1, is as follows: KAGVTQTPRYLIKTRGQQVTLSCSPISGHRSVSWYQQTPGQGLQFLFEYFSETQRNKGNFPGRFSGRQFSNSRSEMNVSTLELGDSALYLCASSLAGQTEAFFGQGTRLTVV.

The chain links TRBV7-2 to TRBJ1-2; 7 positions match TRBD1. Germline-derived CDR1 and CDR2 are SGHTA and FQGNSA. The CDR3 has 13 residues. After removal of 6 bases from V and 8 bases from J, the junction contained 9 bases not matched to a gene. The CDR3 loop is CASRNTGVGGYTF. The CDR3 bases are TGTGCCAGCAGAAACACAGGGGTAGGGGGCTACACCTTC.

This clonotype was seen only a few times. The chain employs TRBV4-3 and TRBJ2-2; 7 bases line up with TRBD1. The V and J ends lost 1 base and 4 bases, in that order; junction bases with no gene match: 6. Germline lookup yields CDR1 LGHNA and CDR2 YSLEER. This CDR3 contains 16 residues. The CDR3 DNA follows: TGCGCCAGCAGCCAAGCCCGACAGGGCGGCACCGGGGAGCTGTTTTTT. The encoded protein is CASSQARQGGTGELFF.

This clonotype was observed at least ten times. The rearrangement links TRBV5-4 to TRBJ2-2; D may be TRBD1 (6 bases). The length of the CDR3 is 14 residues. The V gene lost 4 bases and the J gene lost 5 bases, with 12 bases spanning the gap. Looked up from germline, CDR1 is SGHNT and CDR2 is YYREEE (reference sequence). CDR3 in amino acids: CASSPGVATGELFF. Here the CDR3 DNA reads TGTGCCAGCAGCCCAGGGGTGGCTACCGGGGAGCTGTTTTTT.

The genes are TRBV12-3 or TRBV12-4 and TRBJ1-1; TRBD1 agrees at 7 bases. V was pared by 6 bases and J by 3 bases, with 13 bases of the junction left unmatched. The CDR3 runs 16 residues. CDR3 sequence: CASSTPGQGEDTEAFF. CDR3 nucleotides: TGTGCCAGCAGCACCCCCGGGCAGGGGGAGGACACTGAAGCTTTCTTT.

This clonotype was found a few times. The chain links TRBV20-1 to TRBJ2-3; D unclear. Germline values: CDR1 DFQATT, CDR2 SNEGSKA (reference sequence). This CDR3 has 12 amino acids. V gave up 3 bases and J gave up 6 bases, with 10 bases separating them. This CDR3 reads CSASSPWDTQYF. The CDR3, as DNA: TGCAGTGCTAGCTCGCCCTGGGATACGCAGTATTTT.

The gene calls are TRBV24-1 and TRBJ2-7, with 7 bases fitting TRBD1. J gave up 0 bases and V 1 base, and 8 bases lay outside the gene matches. The CDR3 contains 17 residues. The germline V gene encodes CDR1 KGHDR and CDR2 SFDVKD. The CDR3, as DNA: TGTGCCACCAGTGATTTCGGACAGGTCCCCCACTCCTACGAGCAGTACTTC. As protein: CATSDFGQVPHSYEQYF.

This clonotype appeared a few times. V is TRBV3-1 and J is TRBJ2-7; no firm D call. With 1 base removed from V and 5 bases from J, the gap between germline ends came to 9 bases. The germline gives CDR1 LGHDT, CDR2 YNNKEL (reference sequence). There are 13 residues in the CDR3. The CDR3 DNA sequence: TGTGCCAGCAGCCAAGTGGGCCAACACGAGCAGTACTTC. Its translation: CASSQVGQHEQYF.

The rearrangement links TRBV24-1 to TRBJ2-7; 7 positions match TRBD2. The ends lost 3 bases at V and 5 bases at J; junction bases unmatched: 6. The germline CDR1 and CDR2 sequences are KGHDR and SFDVKD. The CDR3 loop spans 14 amino acids. As DNA, the CDR3 is TGTGCCACCAGTGATGCGACTAGCAGCGACGAGCAGTACTTC. Translation: CATSDATSSDEQYF.

The chain has TRBV13 and TRBJ2-7; D gene ambiguous. The V end was cut by 8 bases, the J end by 12 bases, with 14 bases between. This CDR3 is built from 10 residues. CDR1 is PRHDT, CDR2 FYEKMQ, per germline (reference sequence). CDR3 sequence (DNA): TGTGCCAGCGGCCCGGACGGGCCGTACTTC. Encoded protein: CASGPDGPYF.